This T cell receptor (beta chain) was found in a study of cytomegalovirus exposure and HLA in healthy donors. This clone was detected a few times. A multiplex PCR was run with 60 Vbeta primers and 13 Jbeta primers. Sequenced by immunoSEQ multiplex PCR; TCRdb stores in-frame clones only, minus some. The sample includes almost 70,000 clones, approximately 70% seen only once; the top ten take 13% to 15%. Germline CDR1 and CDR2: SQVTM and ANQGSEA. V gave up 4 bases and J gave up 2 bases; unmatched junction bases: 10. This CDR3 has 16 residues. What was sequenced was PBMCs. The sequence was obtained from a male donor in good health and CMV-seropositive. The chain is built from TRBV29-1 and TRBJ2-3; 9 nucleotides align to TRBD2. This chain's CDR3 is CSVVRREGLDTDTQYF. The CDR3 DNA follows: TGCAGCGTTGTTCGGCGGGAGGGCTTAGACACAGATACGCAGTATTTT.